A single sample is the source of the 14 T cell receptor beta chains below, sequenced in a study of blood T cell repertoires in COVID-19. Method: immunoSEQ multiplex PCR; TCRdb's copy keeps in-frame clones and lacks some. The sample has approximately 210,000 clones; around 85% are singletons. Sequencing input: peripheral blood. The receptors derive from a human donor in a cohort sampled during active COVID-19.

Details on this clone: The sample carries other DNA sequences with the same CDR3. The V gene is TRBV4-3, the J gene TRBJ2-7; D possibly corresponds to TRBD1 (5 bases). V lost 0 bases and J 2 bases, leaving 8 bases between the germline ends. The V gene's germline CDR1 is LGHNA and CDR2 YSLEER. The CDR3 loop spans 14 amino acids. The CDR3 sequence: CASSQDQGTYEQYF. The CDR3 region has the DNA TGCGCCAGCAGCCAAGATCAGGGTACCTACGAGCAGTACTTC.

This clone was detected a few times. V usage is TRBV19 and J usage is TRBJ1-2; 11 bases map to TRBD1. Germline V gene data show CDR1 as LNHDA and CDR2 as SQIVND (reference sequence). The CDR3 is 15 amino acids. V dropped 6 bases and J dropped 4; count of bases not matched to a gene: 7. The CDR3 loop is CASRKDRGRFYGYTF. For the CDR3, the DNA is TGTGCCAGTAGGAAGGACAGGGGGCGCTTCTATGGCTACACCTTC.

The rearrangement joins TRBV5-1 to TRBJ2-7, with a possible D match to TRBD2 (6 bases). Trimming pared 4 bases from V and 0 bases from J, leaving 11 bases between. Looked up from germline, CDR1 is SGHRS and CDR2 is YFSETQ. The CDR3 extends over 14 amino acids. This CDR3 reads CASSGSGSSYEQYF. The CDR3 DNA is TGCGCCAGCAGCGGTAGCGGTAGCTCCTACGAGCAGTACTTC.

Here the CDR3 reads CASSATSTYEQYF. In DNA form, the CDR3 reads TGTGCCAGCTCCGCTACGAGTACCTACGAGCAGTACTTC. V is TRBV18 and J is TRBJ2-7; no firm D call. The germline V and J ends were trimmed by 6 bases and 2 bases, with 11 bases remaining between them. This CDR3 comprises 13 residues. Germline V CDR1 and CDR2: KGHSH, LQKENI.

V gene TRBV27 combines with J gene TRBJ2-1, with TRBD2 matching over 10 bases. V shed 1 base and J 11 bases; nucleotides not matched to a gene: 8. Germline CDR1 reads MNHEY; CDR2 reads SMNVEV (reference sequence). The CDR3 is made up of 15 amino acids. CDR3 amino acids: CASSLLIAGGSQQFF. The CDR3 DNA follows: TGTGCCAGCAGTTTATTAATAGCGGGAGGTTCTCAGCAGTTCTTC.

V usage is TRBV7-8 and J usage is TRBJ1-5, with D possibly matching TRBD1 (6 bases). V lost 1 base, J lost 2 bases, and 15 bases lay in between. Germline CDR1 reads SGHVS; CDR2 reads FQNEAQ. The CDR3 has 17 amino acids. The DNA of the CDR3 is TGTGCCAGCAGCTTAGAGATCCCAGGGGTTGGCAATCAGCCCCAGCATTTT. Translation: CASSLEIPGVGNQPQHF.

A note on this clone: The sample has other DNA sequences that encode this CDR3 too. The chain uses TRBV12-3 or TRBV12-4 and TRBJ2-7; weak D call: TRBD1 (5 bases). This CDR3 spans 12 amino acids. V was cut by 7 bases and J by 4 bases, with 11 bases left in between. This CDR3 is CASTLDSYEQYF. The CDR3 DNA reads TGTGCCAGCACCCTAGACAGTTACGAGCAGTACTTC.

The chain is built from TRBV7-2 and TRBJ1-1; a weak D match, TRBD1 (6 bases). Looked up from germline, CDR1 is SGHTA and CDR2 is FQGNSA. Trimming shortened V by 2 bases and J by 3 bases, and 13 bases separated the two germline ends. This CDR3 is built from 15 residues. DNA of the CDR3: TGTGCCAGCAGCTTAAGGGGGGGCGGGTACACTGAAGCTTTCTTT. Its protein is CASSLRGGGYTEAFF. Complete variable domain (other parts from reference TRBV7-2 and TRBJ1-1): GAGVSQSPSNKVTEKGKDVELRCDPISGHTALYWYRQSLGQGLEFLIYFQGNSAPDKSGLPSDRFSAERTGGSVSTLTIQRTQQEDSAVYLCASSLRGGGYTEAFFGQGTRLTVV.

V is TRBV5-4 and J is TRBJ2-4; TRBD1 might be the D (6 bases). Trimming took off 4 bases at V and 5 bases at J, with 10 bases between the two ends. Germline CDR1 SGHNT, CDR2 YYREEE (reference sequence). There are 13 residues in the CDR3. The CDR3 DNA follows: TGTGCCAGCAGCCCTGAGGGGGAAAACATTCAGTACTTC. Its protein is CASSPEGENIQYF.

The genes are TRBV5-4 and TRBJ2-3; D is unclear. CDR1 SGHNT and CDR2 YYREEE come from the germline V gene (reference sequence). The V end was cut by 4 bases, the J end by 2 bases, with 14 bases between. CDR3 length: 15 amino acids. Here the CDR3 reads CASSPSADLTDTQYF. In DNA form, the CDR3 reads TGTGCCAGCAGCCCCTCGGCGGATCTCACAGATACGCAGTATTTT.

This chain joins TRBV28 and TRBJ1-5, with D hard to call. The CDR3 has 12 residues. V lost 1 base, J lost 5 bases, and 3 bases lay in between. The germline CDR1 and CDR2 sequences are MDHEN and SYDVKM. CDR3 in amino acids: CASSLSDQPQHF. For the CDR3, the DNA is TGTGCCAGCAGTTTATCGGATCAGCCCCAGCATTTT.

In this sample, this clone turned up once. This rearrangement joins TRBV6-1 to TRBJ2-6, with D maybe TRBD1 (6 bases). Germline CDR1 is MNHNS and CDR2 is SASEGT. This CDR3 spans 22 amino acids. Trimming took off 2 bases at V and 0 bases at J, with 26 bases between the two ends. The CDR3 here is CASSEKVIQGTARVSGANVLTF. CDR3 nucleotide sequence: TGTGCCAGCAGTGAAAAGGTCATCCAGGGGACGGCGCGCGTCTCTGGGGCCAACGTCCTGACTTTC.

This sequence joins TRBV30 and TRBJ2-1, with TRBD2 identical over 7 bases. The CDR3 covers 15 residues. Trimming removed 3 bases from V and 2 bases from J; junction bases left unmatched: 7. The V gene's germline CDR1 is GTSNPN and CDR2 SVGIG (reference sequence). In DNA form, the CDR3 reads TGTGCCTGGAGCGTAAGCGGGGCCCCCTACAATGAGCAGTTCTTC. This sequence encodes CAWSVSGAPYNEQFF.

In DNA form, the CDR3 reads TGTGCCAGCAGCTTGGAACAGGTGTCTATCAATGAAAAACTGTTTTTT. Translation gives CASSLEQVSINEKLFF. The V call is TRBV5-8, the J call TRBJ1-4; tentative D call: TRBD1 (5 bases). The V end was cut by 0 bases, the J end by 5 bases, with 14 bases between. CDR3 length: 16 residues. Germline CDR1 SGHTS, CDR2 YDEGEE. Complete variable domain (other parts from reference TRBV5-8 and TRBJ1-4): EAGVTQSPTHLIKTRGQQATLRCSPISGHTSVYWYQQALGLGLQFLLWYDEGEERNRGNFPPRFSGRQFPNYSSELNVNALELEDSALYLCASSLEQVSINEKLFFGSGTQLSVL.